The text below deals with one TCR beta chain. Its antigen is still unknown. Extracted from the samples, RNA was reverse transcribed into cDNA to serve as the sequencing template. Data came from immunoSEQ multiplex PCR; TCRdb stores just in-frame clones and leaves some out. The sample contains fewer than 150,000 clones, 82% of which appear only once. These data belong to a study of CD8+ T cells in alopecia areata. Regarding the study as a whole: Under tofacitinib, numerous expanded lesional clonotypes remained detectable in scalp and blood.

Treatment specified: oral pan-JAK inhibitor, 5-10 mg twice daily. T lymphocytes (CD4+ and CD8+) were sorted from PBMCs. The ends were cut back, 5 bases at V and 0 bases at J, with 14 bases in the middle. Germline CDR1 and CDR2: SEHNR and FQNEAQ (reference sequence). This CDR3 is 15 amino acids long. This sequence originates from a human donor with alopecia areata. Here the sequenced sample was CD8+ T cells sorted from blood, taken at week 4, from a patient treated with tofacitinib. This chain uses TRBV7-9 with TRBJ2-7, with D perhaps TRBD1 (6 bases). CDR3: CASSPSTGPSYEQYF. The CDR3 DNA reads TGTGCCAGCAGCCCCTCTACAGGGCCCTCCTACGAGCAGTACTTC. Full variable domain (remainder filled in from reference TRBV7-9 and TRBJ2-7): DTGVSQNPRHKITKRGQNVTFRCDPISEHNRLYWYRQTLGQGPEFLTYFQNEAQLEKSRLLSDRFSAERPKGSFSTLEIQRTEQGDSAMYLCASSPSTGPSYEQYFGPGTRLTVT.